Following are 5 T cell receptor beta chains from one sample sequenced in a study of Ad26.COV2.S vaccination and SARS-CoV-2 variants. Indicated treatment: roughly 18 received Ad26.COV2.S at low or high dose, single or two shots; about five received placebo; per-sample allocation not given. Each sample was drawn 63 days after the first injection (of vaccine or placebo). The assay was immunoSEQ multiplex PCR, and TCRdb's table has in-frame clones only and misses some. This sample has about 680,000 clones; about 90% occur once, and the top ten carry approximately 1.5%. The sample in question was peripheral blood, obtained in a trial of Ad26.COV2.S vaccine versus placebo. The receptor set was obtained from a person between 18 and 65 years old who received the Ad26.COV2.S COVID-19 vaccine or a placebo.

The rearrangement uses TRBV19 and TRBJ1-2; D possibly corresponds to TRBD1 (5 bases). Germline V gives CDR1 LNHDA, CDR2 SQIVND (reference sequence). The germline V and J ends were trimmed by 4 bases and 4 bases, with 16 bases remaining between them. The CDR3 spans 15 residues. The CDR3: CASSTQGAASYGYTF. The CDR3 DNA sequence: TGTGCCAGTAGTACCCAAGGGGCAGCCTCCTATGGCTACACCTTC.

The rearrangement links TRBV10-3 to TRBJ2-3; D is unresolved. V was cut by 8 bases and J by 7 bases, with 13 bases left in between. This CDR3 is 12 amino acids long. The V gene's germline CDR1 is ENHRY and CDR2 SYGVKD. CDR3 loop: CAIGVETNTQYF. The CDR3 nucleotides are TGTGCCATCGGGGTTGAAACCAATACGCAGTATTTT.

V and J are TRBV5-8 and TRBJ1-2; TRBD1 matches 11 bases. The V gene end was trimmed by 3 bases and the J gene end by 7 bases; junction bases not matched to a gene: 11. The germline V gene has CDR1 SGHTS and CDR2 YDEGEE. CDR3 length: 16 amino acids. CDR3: CASSWFTGTGGGGYTF. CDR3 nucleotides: TGTGCCAGCAGCTGGTTCACCGGGACAGGGGGTGGTGGCTACACCTTC.

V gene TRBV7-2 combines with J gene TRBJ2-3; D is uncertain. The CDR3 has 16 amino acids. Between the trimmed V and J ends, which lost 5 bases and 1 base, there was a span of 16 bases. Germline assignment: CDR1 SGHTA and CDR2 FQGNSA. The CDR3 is CASSAIFDPGTDTQYF. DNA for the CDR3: TGTGCCAGCAGCGCCATTTTTGATCCGGGCACAGATACGCAGTATTTT.

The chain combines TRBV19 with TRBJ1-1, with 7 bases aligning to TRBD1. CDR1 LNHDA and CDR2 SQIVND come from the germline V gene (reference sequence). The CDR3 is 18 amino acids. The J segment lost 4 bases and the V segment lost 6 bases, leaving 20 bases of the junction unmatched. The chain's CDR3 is CASSPLTGIDPERTEAFF. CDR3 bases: TGTGCCAGTAGCCCCCTGACAGGGATTGACCCTGAACGCACTGAAGCTTTCTTT.